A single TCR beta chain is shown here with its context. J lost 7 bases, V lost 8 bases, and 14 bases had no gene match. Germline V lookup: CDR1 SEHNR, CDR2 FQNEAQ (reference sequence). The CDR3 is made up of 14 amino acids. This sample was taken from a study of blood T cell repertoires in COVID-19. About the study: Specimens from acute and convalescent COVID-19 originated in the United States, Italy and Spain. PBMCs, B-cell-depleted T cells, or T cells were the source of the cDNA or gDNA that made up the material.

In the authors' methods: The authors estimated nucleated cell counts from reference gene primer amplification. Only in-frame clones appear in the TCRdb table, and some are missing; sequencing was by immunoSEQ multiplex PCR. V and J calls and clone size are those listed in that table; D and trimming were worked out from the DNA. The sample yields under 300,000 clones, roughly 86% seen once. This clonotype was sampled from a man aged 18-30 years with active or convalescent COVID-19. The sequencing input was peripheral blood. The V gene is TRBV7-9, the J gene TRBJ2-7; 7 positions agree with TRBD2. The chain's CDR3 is CASAGGAGAYEQYF. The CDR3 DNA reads TGTGCCAGCGCCGGAGGGGCGGGAGCTTATGAGCAGTACTTC.